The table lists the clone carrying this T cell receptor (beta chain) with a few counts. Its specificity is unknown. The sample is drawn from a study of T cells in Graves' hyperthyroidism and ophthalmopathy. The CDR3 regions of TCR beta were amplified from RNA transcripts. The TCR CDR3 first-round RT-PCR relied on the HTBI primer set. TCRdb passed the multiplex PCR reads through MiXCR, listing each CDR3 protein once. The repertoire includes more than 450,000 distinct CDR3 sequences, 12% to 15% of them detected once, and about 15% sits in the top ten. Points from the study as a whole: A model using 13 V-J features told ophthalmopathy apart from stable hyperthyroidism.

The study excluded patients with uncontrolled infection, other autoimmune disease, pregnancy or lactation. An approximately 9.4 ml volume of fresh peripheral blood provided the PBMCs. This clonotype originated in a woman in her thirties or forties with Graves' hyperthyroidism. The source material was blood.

The CDR3 is CASSLGQNLYEQYF. As DNA, the CDR3 is TGTGCCAGCAGTTTGGGACAGAATTTATACGAGCAGTACTTC. The V and J genes are TRBV28 and TRBJ2-7; TRBD1 matches 7 bases. The V and J ends lost 3 bases and 4 bases, in that order; junction bases with no gene match: 6. This CDR3 comprises 14 residues. Germline-derived CDR1 and CDR2 are MDHEN and SYDVKM. The whole variable domain, filled in from reference TRBV28 and TRBJ2-7, reads DVKVTQSSRYLVKRTGEKVFLECVQDMDHENMFWYRQDPGLGLRLIYFSYDVKMKEKGDIPEGYSVSREKKERFSLILESASTNQTSMYLCASSLGQNLYEQYFGPGTRLTVT.